Reported below is one T cell receptor (beta chain). Its antigen is currently unknown. The donors were in the roughly 120-subject validation cohort, distinct from the roughly 700-subject first cohort. The data derive from a study of cytomegalovirus exposure and HLA in healthy donors. Regarding the study as a whole: The authors confirmed in vitro that a few CMV-associated chains were specific for CMV antigens. The listing of roughly 160 TCR beta chains classed them as cytomegalovirus-associated.

The assay was immunoSEQ multiplex PCR, and TCRdb's table has in-frame clones only and misses some. The data hold about 240,000 clones, with around 88% observed a single time. The CDR3 spans 15 residues. V gave up 5 bases and J gave up 4 bases; unmatched junction bases: 7. From germline, CDR1 is SGHNT and CDR2 YENEEA. This TCR was sampled from a woman younger than 45 in good health and CMV-seropositive. Sequencing was done on a sample of PBMCs. The J gene is TRBJ2-5, the V gene TRBV11-3; 10 bases agree with TRBD1. DNA for the CDR3: TGTGCCAGCAGCCAAGGACAGGGGGAGTCAGAGACCCAGTACTTC. It encodes CASSQGQGESETQYF. Together with reference TRBV11-3 and TRBJ2-5, the CDR3 gives the full variable domain: EAGVVQSPRYKIIEKKQPVAFWCNPISGHNTLYWYLQNLGQGPELLIRYENEEAVDDSQLPKDRFSAERLKGVDSTLKIQPAELGDSAVYLCASSQGQGESETQYFGPGTRLLVL.